This TCR beta chain was obtained from a study of blood T cell repertoires in COVID-19. With 0 bases removed from V and 2 bases from J, the gap between germline ends came to 7 bases. Germline values: CDR1 LGHDT, CDR2 YNNKEL (reference sequence). The CDR3 is made up of 14 amino acids. In the original workflow: Estimated nucleated cell counts came from reference gene primer amplification. TCRdb's table, derived via immunoSEQ multiplex PCR, lists solely in-frame clones and lacks some. The V and J calls and clone size come from that table; D and trimming were worked out from the DNA. The sample shows about 130,000 clones, approximately 84% of them seen only once.

The source is a woman between 50 and 59 years old who had recovered from COVID-19. The chain carries TRBV3-1 (or the pseudogene TRBV3-2) and TRBJ1-1; D remains ambiguous. Sequencing was done on a sample of peripheral blood. DNA of the CDR3: TGTGCCAGCAGCCAAGACTTAATCAACACTGAAGCTTTCTTT. Translating gives CASSQDLINTEAFF.